These 3 T cell receptor beta chains were all obtained from the same sample, sequenced in a study of blood T cell repertoires in COVID-19. TCRdb's table, derived via immunoSEQ multiplex PCR, lists solely in-frame clones and lacks some. The repertoire consists of 150,000 to 200,000 clones, with roughly 90% occurring once and the leading ten covering about 10%. Sequenced input: peripheral blood. The origin of the receptors is a woman between 55 and 75 years old with COVID-19, enrolled during active disease.

This chain joins TRBV24-1 and TRBJ1-4, with D perhaps matching TRBD1 (5 bases). The length of the CDR3 is 16 residues. Germline CDR1 is KGHDR and CDR2 is SFDVKD. Trimming took 2 bases from V and 8 from J, leaving 17 bases between them. The CDR3, as DNA: TGTGCCACCAGTGATTCTGCCGGGACTCAAGAGGAAAAACTGTTTTTT. Its translation: CATSDSAGTQEEKLFF.

V usage is TRBV3-1 (or the pseudogene TRBV3-2) and J usage is TRBJ1-6; TRBD1 might be the D (6 bases). The ends were cut back, 4 bases at V and 7 bases at J, with 14 bases in the middle. The CDR3 runs to 15 residues. Germline CDR1 reads LGHDT; CDR2 reads YNNKEL (reference sequence). CDR3 protein: CASSPIDRPNSPLHF. For the CDR3, the DNA is TGTGCCAGCAGCCCCATCGACAGGCCGAATTCACCCCTCCACTTT.

There are a few counts of this clone. V gene TRBV3-1 (or the pseudogene TRBV3-2) combines with J gene TRBJ2-7; D is undetermined. The length of the CDR3 is 12 residues. Between the trimmed V and J ends, which lost 1 base and 4 bases, there was a span of 5 bases. Germline CDR1 LGHDT, CDR2 YNNKEL (reference sequence). The CDR3 nucleotides are TGTGCCAGCAGCCAAGGGCCGTACGAGCAGTACTTC. Translated, it gives CASSQGPYEQYF.